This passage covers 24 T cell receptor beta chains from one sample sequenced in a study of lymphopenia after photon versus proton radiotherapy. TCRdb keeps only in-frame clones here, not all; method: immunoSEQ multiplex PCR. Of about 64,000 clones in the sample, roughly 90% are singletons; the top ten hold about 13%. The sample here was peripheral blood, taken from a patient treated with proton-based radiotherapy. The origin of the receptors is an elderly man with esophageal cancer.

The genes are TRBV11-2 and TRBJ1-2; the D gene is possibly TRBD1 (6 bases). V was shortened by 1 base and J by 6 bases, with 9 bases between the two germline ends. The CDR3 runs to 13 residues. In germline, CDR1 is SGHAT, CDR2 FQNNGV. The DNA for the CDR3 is TGTGCCAGCAGCTTAGCAGGGGAGGATGGCTACACCTTC. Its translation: CASSLAGEDGYTF.

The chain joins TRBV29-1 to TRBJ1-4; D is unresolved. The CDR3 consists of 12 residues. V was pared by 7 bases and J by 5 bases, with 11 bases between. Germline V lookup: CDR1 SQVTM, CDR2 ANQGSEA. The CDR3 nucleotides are TGCAGCGCCCAGAGGAGGAATGAAAAACTGTTTTTT. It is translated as CSAQRRNEKLFF.

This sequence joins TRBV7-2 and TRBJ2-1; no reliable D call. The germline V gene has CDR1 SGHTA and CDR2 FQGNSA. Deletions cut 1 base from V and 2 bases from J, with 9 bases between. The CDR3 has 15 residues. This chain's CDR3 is CASSLGPIAYNEQFF. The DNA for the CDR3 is TGTGCCAGCAGCTTAGGCCCGATCGCCTACAATGAGCAGTTCTTC.

The CDR3 nucleotides read TGTGCCAGCAGGGACACTTGGACCGGGGAGCTGTTTTTT. It yields the protein CASRDTWTGELFF. The chain employs TRBV27 and TRBJ2-2, with TRBD1 as a possible D gene (5 bases). The CDR3 has 13 amino acids. V lost 6 bases to trimming and J lost 5 bases, with 10 bases between them. The germline CDR1 and CDR2 sequences are MNHEY and SMNVEV (reference sequence).

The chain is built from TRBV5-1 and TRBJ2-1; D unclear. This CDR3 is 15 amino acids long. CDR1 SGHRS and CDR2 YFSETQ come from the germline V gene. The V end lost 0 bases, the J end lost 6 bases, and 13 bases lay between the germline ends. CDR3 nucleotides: TGCGCCAGCAGCTTGGGGAATGTCGGCGGCAATGAGCAGTTCTTC. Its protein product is CASSLGNVGGNEQFF.

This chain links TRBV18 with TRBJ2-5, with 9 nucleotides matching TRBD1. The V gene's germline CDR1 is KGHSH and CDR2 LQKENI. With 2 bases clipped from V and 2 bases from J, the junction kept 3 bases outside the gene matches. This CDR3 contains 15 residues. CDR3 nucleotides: TGTGCCAGCTCACCAGGGACAGGGAATCAAGAGACCCAGTACTTC. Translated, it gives CASSPGTGNQETQYF. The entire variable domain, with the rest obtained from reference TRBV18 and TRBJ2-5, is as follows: NAGVMQNPRHLVRRRGQEARLRCSPMKGHSHVYWYRQLPEEGLKFMVYLQKENIIDESGMPKERFSAEFPKEGPSILRIQQVVRGDSAAYFCASSPGTGNQETQYFGPGTRLLVL.

In DNA form, the CDR3 reads TGTGCCAGCAGTTATGGGGGGCAGGGCTGGTGTGGCTACACCTTC. Its protein is CASSYGGQGWCGYTF. The chain carries TRBV6-9 and TRBJ1-2; weak D call: TRBD1 (6 bases). V lost 2 bases and J 7 bases, leaving 17 bases between the germline ends. Germline assignment: CDR1 MNHGY and CDR2 SVAAGI. There are 15 residues in the CDR3.

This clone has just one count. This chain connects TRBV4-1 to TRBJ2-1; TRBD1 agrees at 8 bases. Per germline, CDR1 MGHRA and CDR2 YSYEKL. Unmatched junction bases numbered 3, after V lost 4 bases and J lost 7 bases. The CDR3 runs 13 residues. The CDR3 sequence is CASSPYRGNEQFF. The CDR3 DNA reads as TGCGCCAGCAGCCCTTACAGGGGGAATGAGCAGTTCTTC.

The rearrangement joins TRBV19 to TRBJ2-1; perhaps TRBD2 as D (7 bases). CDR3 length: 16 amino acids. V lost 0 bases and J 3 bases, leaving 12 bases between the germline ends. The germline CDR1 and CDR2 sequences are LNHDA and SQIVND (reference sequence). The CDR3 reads CASSIDMGGGYNEQFF. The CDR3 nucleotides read TGTGCCAGTAGTATAGATATGGGAGGGGGCTACAATGAGCAGTTCTTC.

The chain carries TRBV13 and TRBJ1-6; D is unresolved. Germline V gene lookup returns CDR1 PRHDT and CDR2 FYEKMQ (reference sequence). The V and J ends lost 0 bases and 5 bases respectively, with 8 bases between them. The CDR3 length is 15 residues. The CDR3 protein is CASSLGPGNNSPLHF. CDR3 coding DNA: TGTGCCAGCAGCTTAGGCCCGGGAAATAATTCACCCCTCCACTTT. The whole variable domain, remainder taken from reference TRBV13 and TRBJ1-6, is AAGVIQSPRHLIKEKRETATLKCYPIPRHDTVYWYQQGPGQDPQFLISFYEKMQSDKGSIPDRFSAQQFSDYHSELNMSSLELGDSALYFCASSLGPGNNSPLHFGNGTRLTVT.

The CDR3 DNA reads as TGTGCCAGCAGCGCGCTTCAATTGTCACCGGCTCTCCACACCTTC. Protein product: CASSALQLSPALHTF. This chain connects TRBV9 to TRBJ1-2, with D unresolved. The V end lost 3 bases, the J end lost 12 bases, and 24 bases lay between the germline ends. CDR1 is SGDLS, CDR2 YYNGEE, per germline. The CDR3 covers 15 residues.

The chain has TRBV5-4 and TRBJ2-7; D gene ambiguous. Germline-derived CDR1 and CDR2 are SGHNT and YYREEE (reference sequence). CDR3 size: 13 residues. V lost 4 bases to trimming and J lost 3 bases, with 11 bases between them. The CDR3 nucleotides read TGTGCCAGCAGCCCGGGCTTAATCTACGAGCAGTACTTC. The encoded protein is CASSPGLIYEQYF.

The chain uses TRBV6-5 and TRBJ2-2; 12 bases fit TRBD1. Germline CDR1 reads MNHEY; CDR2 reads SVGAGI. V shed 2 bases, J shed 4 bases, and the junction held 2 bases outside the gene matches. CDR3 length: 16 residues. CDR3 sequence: CASSYGTGGGTGELFF. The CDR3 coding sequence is TGTGCCAGCAGTTACGGGACAGGGGGCGGCACCGGGGAGCTGTTTTTT.

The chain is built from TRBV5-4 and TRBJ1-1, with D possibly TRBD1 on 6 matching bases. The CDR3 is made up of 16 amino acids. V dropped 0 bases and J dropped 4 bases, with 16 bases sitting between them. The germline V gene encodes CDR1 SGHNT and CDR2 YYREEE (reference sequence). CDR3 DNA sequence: TGTGCCAGCAGCTTGGACAGGGCTATATCGGTCACTGAAGCTTTCTTT. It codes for CASSLDRAISVTEAFF.

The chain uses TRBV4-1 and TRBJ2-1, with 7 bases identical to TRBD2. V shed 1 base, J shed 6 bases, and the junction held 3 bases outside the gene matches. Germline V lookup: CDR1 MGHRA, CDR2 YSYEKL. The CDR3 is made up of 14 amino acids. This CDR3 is CASSQASGGNEQFF. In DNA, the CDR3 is TGCGCCAGCAGCCAAGCTAGCGGAGGCAATGAGCAGTTCTTC.

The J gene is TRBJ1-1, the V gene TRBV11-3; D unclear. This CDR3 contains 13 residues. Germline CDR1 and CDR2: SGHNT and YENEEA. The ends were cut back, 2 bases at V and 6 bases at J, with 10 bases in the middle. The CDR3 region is CASSLRSGSEAFF. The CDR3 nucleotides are TGTGCCAGCAGCTTAAGGTCAGGCTCTGAAGCTTTCTTT.

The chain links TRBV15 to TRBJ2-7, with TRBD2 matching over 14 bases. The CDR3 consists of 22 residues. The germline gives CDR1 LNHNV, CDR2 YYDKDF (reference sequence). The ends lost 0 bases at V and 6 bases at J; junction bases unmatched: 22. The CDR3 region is CATSRDRGLAGARRPAPGEQYF. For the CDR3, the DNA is TGTGCCACCAGCAGAGATAGGGGACTAGCGGGGGCCCGCCGACCCGCCCCGGGCGAGCAGTACTTC.

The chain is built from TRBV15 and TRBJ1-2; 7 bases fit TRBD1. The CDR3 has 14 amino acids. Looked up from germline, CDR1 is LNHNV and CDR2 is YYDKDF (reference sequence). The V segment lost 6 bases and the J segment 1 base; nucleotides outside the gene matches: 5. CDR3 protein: CATRTGRGNYGYTF. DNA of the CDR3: TGTGCCACCAGGACAGGGAGGGGTAACTATGGCTACACCTTC.

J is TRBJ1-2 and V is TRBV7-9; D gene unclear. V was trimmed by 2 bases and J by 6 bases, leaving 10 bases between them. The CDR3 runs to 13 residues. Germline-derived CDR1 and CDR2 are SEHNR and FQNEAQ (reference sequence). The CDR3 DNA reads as TGTGCCAGCAGCTTACTTACAGCCGATGGCTACACCTTC. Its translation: CASSLLTADGYTF.

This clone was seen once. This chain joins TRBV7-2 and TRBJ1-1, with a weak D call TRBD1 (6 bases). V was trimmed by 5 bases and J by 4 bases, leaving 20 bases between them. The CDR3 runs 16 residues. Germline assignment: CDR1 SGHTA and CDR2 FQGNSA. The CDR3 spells CASSPQMSGALTEAFF. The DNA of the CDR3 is TGTGCCAGCAGCCCTCAGATGTCAGGGGCACTCACTGAAGCTTTCTTT.

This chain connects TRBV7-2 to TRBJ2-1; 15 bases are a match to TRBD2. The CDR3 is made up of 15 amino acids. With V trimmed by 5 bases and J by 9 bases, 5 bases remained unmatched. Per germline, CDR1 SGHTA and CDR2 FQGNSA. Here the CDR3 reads CASSQGLAGGREQFF. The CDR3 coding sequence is TGTGCCAGCAGCCAGGGACTAGCGGGAGGCCGTGAGCAGTTCTTC. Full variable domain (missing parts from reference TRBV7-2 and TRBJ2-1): GAGVSQSPSNKVTEKGKDVELRCDPISGHTALYWYRQSLGQGLEFLIYFQGNSAPDKSGLPSDRFSAERTGGSVSTLTIQRTQQEDSAVYLCASSQGLAGGREQFFGPGTRLTVL.

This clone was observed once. The CDR3 region is CASRNDRVYGYTF. The CDR3 region has the DNA TGCGCCAGCAGAAACGACAGGGTATATGGCTACACCTTC. The J gene is TRBJ1-2, the V gene TRBV5-1, with 7 nucleotides matching TRBD1. Germline loops: CDR1 SGHRS, CDR2 YFSETQ. J gave up 5 bases and V 5 bases, and 6 bases lay outside the gene matches. This CDR3 region has 13 residues.

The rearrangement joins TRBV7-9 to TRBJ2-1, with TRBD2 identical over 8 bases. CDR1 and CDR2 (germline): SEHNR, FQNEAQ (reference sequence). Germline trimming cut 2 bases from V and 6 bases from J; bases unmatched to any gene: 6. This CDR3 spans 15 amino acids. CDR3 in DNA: TGTGCCAGCAGCTTAAATCGAGCGGGAGTCAATGAGCAGTTCTTC. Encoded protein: CASSLNRAGVNEQFF.

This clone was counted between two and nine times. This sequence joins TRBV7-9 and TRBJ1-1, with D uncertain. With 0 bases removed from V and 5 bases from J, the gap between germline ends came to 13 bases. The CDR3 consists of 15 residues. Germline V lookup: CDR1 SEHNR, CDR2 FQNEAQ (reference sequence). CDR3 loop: CASSLAYDMRTEAFF. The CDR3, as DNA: TGTGCCAGCAGCTTAGCGTACGACATGAGGACTGAAGCTTTCTTT.